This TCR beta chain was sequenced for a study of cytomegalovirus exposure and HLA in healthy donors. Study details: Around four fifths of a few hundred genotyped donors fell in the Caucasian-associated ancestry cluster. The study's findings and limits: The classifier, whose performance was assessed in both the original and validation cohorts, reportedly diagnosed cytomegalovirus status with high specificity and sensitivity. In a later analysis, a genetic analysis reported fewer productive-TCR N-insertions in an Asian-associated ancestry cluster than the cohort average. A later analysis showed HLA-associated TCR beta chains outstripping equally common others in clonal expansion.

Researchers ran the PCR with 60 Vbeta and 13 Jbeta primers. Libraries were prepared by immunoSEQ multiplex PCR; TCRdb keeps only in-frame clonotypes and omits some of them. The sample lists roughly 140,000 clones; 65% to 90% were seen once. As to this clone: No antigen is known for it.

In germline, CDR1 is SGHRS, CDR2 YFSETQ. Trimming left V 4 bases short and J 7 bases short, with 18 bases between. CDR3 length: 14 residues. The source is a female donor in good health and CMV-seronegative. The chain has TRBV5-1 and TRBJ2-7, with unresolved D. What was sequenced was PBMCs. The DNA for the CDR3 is TGCGCCAGCAGCGGCGGCACGGCCCCAAAAGAGCAGTACTTC. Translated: CASSGGTAPKEQYF. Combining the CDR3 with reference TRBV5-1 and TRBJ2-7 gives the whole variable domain KAGVTQTPRYLIKTRGQQVTLSCSPISGHRSVSWYQQTPGQGLQFLFEYFSETQRNKGNFPGRFSGRQFSNSRSEMNVSTLELGDSALYLCASSGGTAPKEQYFGPGTRLTVT.